This TCR beta chain was sequenced during a study of blood T cell repertoires in COVID-19. Study background: T cells, B-cell-depleted T cells, or PBMCs provided the cDNA or gDNA that served as material.

Authors' analysis steps: Amplification from reference gene primers served as the basis for estimated nucleated cell counts. Assay used: immunoSEQ multiplex PCR; TCRdb lists only in-frame clones, some missing. V, J and clone size were drawn from that table, and D and trimming were deduced from the DNA. The table lists 300,000 to 500,000 clones, approximately 86% of them singletons, with around 2% in the top ten. Study members were between 18 and 89 years old and lived in 20 to 30 US regions. From germline, CDR1 is MGHRA and CDR2 YSYEKL. The V gene end was trimmed by 2 bases and the J gene end by 6 bases; junction bases not matched to a gene: 13. This CDR3 is 17 amino acids long.

Sequencing was performed on PBMCs or T cells enriched from blood (not recorded which). The sequence derives from a woman aged 35 to 49 with acute COVID-19. The V gene is TRBV4-1, the J gene TRBJ2-1, with 7 bases lining up with TRBD1. The CDR3 spells CASSQFLFETGSNEQFF. DNA of the CDR3: TGCGCCAGCAGCCAATTTTTATTCGAGACAGGGTCCAATGAGCAGTTCTTC.